The rows below give T cell receptor beta chains drawn from one sample of a study of Ad26.COV2.S vaccination and SARS-CoV-2 variants. The table came from immunoSEQ multiplex PCR; TCRdb's copy has only in-frame clones and leaves some out. The data show 400,000 to 450,000 clones, with approximately 92% seen just once and 12% held by the top ten. The starting material was peripheral blood, obtained in a trial of Ad26.COV2.S vaccine versus placebo. The origin of the receptors is a person between 18 and 59 years old who received the Ad26.COV2.S COVID-19 vaccine or a placebo. Both conserved end residues are part of each CDR3. The order of the fields is V gene, D gene, clone size, J gene, CDR3 DNA, CDR3 protein. The D gene is left open where the match is weak. Where a row states a size, it is once, few, many or the class of an expanded clone; other rows omit it.

V: TRBV6-5; D: TRBD1; size: NA; J: TRBJ2-7; DNA: TGTGCCAGCAGTTACAGCCGGACAGGGGGGAGCGAGCAGTACTTC; CDR3: CASSYSRTGGSEQYF
V: TRBV6-5; D: NA; size: NA; J: TRBJ2-7; DNA: TGTGCCAGCAGAATCAAGGGGCAATACGAGCAGTACTTC; CDR3: CASRIKGQYEQYF
V: TRBV9; D: NA; size: NA; J: TRBJ1-3; DNA: TGTGCCAGCAGCGTAGATGGGAGCTCTGGAAACACCATATATTTT; CDR3: CASSVDGSSGNTIYF
V: TRBV7-9; D: TRBD1; size: NA; J: TRBJ2-7; DNA: TGTGCCAGCAGCATTCGACAGGGGTTCAGCGAGCAGTACTTC; CDR3: CASSIRQGFSEQYF
V: TRBV9; D: NA; size: NA; J: TRBJ2-5; DNA: TGTGCCAGCAGCGGCGGACTGAGCTCGGGGACCCAGTACTTC; CDR3: CASSGGLSSGTQYF
V: TRBV5-4; D: NA; size: NA; J: TRBJ2-5; DNA: TGTGCCAGCAGCTTGCCCCAAGAGACCCAGTACTTC; CDR3: CASSLPQETQYF
V: TRBV6-1; D: TRBD1; size: NA; J: TRBJ1-3; DNA: TGTGCCAGCAGTGGACAGGGGGCGAATCGAAACACCATATATTTT; CDR3: CASSGQGANRNTIYF
V: TRBV10-3; D: NA; size: once; J: TRBJ1-1; DNA: TGTGCCATCAGCAGGGGCGCGGAGGCTGAAGCTTTCTTT; CDR3: CAISRGAEAEAFF
V: TRBV13; D: NA; size: NA; J: TRBJ1-1; DNA: TGTGCCAGCAGCTCTCAGGGAGATTGGCACACTGAAGCTTTCTTT; CDR3: CASSSQGDWHTEAFF
V: TRBV7-9; D: TRBD2; size: NA; J: TRBJ2-3; DNA: TGTGCCAGCAGCTTACGCGGGAGTAGCACAGATACGCAGTATTTT; CDR3: CASSLRGSSTDTQYF
V: TRBV10-2; D: TRBD2; size: NA; J: TRBJ2-2; DNA: TGCGCCAGCAGACTAGCGGGAGGGGTAAACACCGGGGAGCTGTTTTTT; CDR3: CASRLAGGVNTGELFF
V: TRBV6-5; D: NA; size: NA; J: TRBJ1-1; DNA: TGTGCCAGCAGGATGACAGGCGGAGGGTCTGAAGCTTTCTTT; CDR3: CASRMTGGGSEAFF
V: TRBV7-2; D: TRBD1; size: NA; J: TRBJ2-2; DNA: TGTGCCAGCAGCACGCGACAGGGGGCGCTGGGCGGGGAGCTGTTTTTT; CDR3: CASSTRQGALGGELFF
V: TRBV7-6; D: TRBD2; size: once; J: TRBJ2-5; DNA: TGTGCCAGCAGCTTAGGGATAGCGGGACAAGAGACCCAGTACTTC; CDR3: CASSLGIAGQETQYF
V: TRBV6-5; D: TRBD1; size: few; J: TRBJ2-3; DNA: TGTGCCAGCAGACTGGGACAGGGGGCAGATACGCAGTATTTT; CDR3: CASRLGQGADTQYF
V: TRBV5-1; D: TRBD1; size: NA; J: TRBJ2-1; DNA: TGCGCCAGCAGCTTGGAACGGACAGGGGGCAATGAGCAGTTCTTC; CDR3: CASSLERTGGNEQFF
V: TRBV6-5; D: TRBD1; size: NA; J: TRBJ1-6; DNA: TGTGCCAGCAGTTACTCAGGGGGCGCAGGGTCACCCCTCCACTTT; CDR3: CASSYSGGAGSPLHF
V: TRBV5-6; D: TRBD2; size: NA; J: TRBJ2-7; DNA: TGTGCCAGCAGCGCCGCGCTAGCGGGAGGCAAGGGCTACGAGCAGTACTTC; CDR3: CASSAALAGGKGYEQYF
V: TRBV21-1; D: NA; size: NA; J: TRBJ2-3; DNA: TGTGCCAGCAGCAAAGAGTGCGGAACTAGCGATGCAGATACGCAGTATTTT; CDR3: CASSKECGTSDADTQYF
V: TRBV15; D: TRBD1; size: NA; J: TRBJ2-7; DNA: TGTGCCACCAGCAGGTTACAGGGGAATTCCTACGAGCAGTACTTC; CDR3: CATSRLQGNSYEQYF
V: TRBV7-2; D: NA; size: NA; J: TRBJ2-5; DNA: TGTGCCAGCAGCTTAGTGAGGGCGGAGACCCAGTACTTC; CDR3: CASSLVRAETQYF
V: TRBV28; D: NA; size: NA; J: TRBJ1-6; DNA: TGTGCCAGCAGTTTCAGGGGCTCACCCCTCCACTTT; CDR3: CASSFRGSPLHF
V: TRBV6-6; D: NA; size: NA; J: TRBJ2-5; DNA: TGTGCCAGCAGTTACTGGGGGGACCAAGAGACCCAGTACTTC; CDR3: CASSYWGDQETQYF
V: TRBV11-3; D: TRBD2; size: NA; J: TRBJ2-3; DNA: TGTGCCAGCAGCTTAGGGGCCGGGACTAGCGGCACAGATACGCAGTATTTT; CDR3: CASSLGAGTSGTDTQYF
V: TRBV12-5; D: TRBD2; size: NA; J: TRBJ2-4; DNA: TGTGCTAGTCTTGCTAGCGGGACGGACATTCAGTACTTC; CDR3: CASLASGTDIQYF
V: TRBV7-8; D: NA; size: NA; J: TRBJ2-3; DNA: TGTGCCAGCAGCTTATCCACAGCCACAGATACGCAGTATTTT; CDR3: CASSLSTATDTQYF
V: TRBV9; D: TRBD2; size: NA; J: TRBJ2-7; DNA: TGTGCCAGCAGCGTACTAGGTCTAGCGGGAGTTGAGCAGTACTTC; CDR3: CASSVLGLAGVEQYF
V: TRBV5-1; D: NA; size: NA; J: TRBJ2-1; DNA: TGCGCCAGCAGCAAACGGCAAGTCCACAATGAGCAGTTCTTC; CDR3: CASSKRQVHNEQFF
V: TRBV7-6; D: NA; size: NA; J: TRBJ2-5; DNA: TGTGCCAGCAGCTTAGCGGGAGAGACCCAGTACTTC; CDR3: CASSLAGETQYF
V: TRBV3-1/TRBV3-2; D: NA; size: NA; J: TRBJ2-3; DNA: TGTGCCAGCAGCCACAGCGGCGACACAGATACGCAGTATTTT; CDR3: CASSHSGDTDTQYF
V: TRBV19; D: NA; size: NA; J: TRBJ2-7; DNA: TGTGCCAGTTCGGGACTTAACTACGAGCAGTACTTC; CDR3: CASSGLNYEQYF
V: TRBV27; D: NA; size: once; J: TRBJ2-7; DNA: TGTGCCAGCGGTTCCCGGGACAAGCCCTACGAGCAGTACTTC; CDR3: CASGSRDKPYEQYF
V: TRBV4-3; D: TRBD2; size: NA; J: TRBJ2-1; DNA: TGCGCCAGCAGCCAAGAATTGTGGACTAGAAACCTCTACAATGAGCAGTTCTTC; CDR3: CASSQELWTRNLYNEQFF
V: TRBV5-1; D: NA; size: NA; J: TRBJ1-3; DNA: TGCGCCAGCAGCTCATTAGGAGACACCATATATTTT; CDR3: CASSSLGDTIYF
V: TRBV7-2; D: NA; size: NA; J: TRBJ2-2; DNA: TGTGCCAGCAGCCTAATAACGAACACCGGGGAGCTGTTTTTT; CDR3: CASSLITNTGELFF
V: TRBV5-4; D: NA; size: once; J: TRBJ1-1; DNA: TGTGCCAGCAGTCTGGACAGCCTGGGCTTTGAAGCTTTCTTT; CDR3: CASSLDSLGFEAFF
V: TRBV6-2/TRBV6-3; D: NA; size: NA; J: TRBJ1-1; DNA: TGTGCCAGCAGTTACTATATGAACACTGAAGCTTTCTTT; CDR3: CASSYYMNTEAFF
V: TRBV20-1; D: NA; size: NA; J: TRBJ1-1; DNA: TGCAGTGCTAGTTGGAACACTGAAGCTTTCTTT; CDR3: CSASWNTEAFF
V: TRBV6-5; D: NA; size: NA; J: TRBJ1-1; DNA: TGTGCCAGCAGACGGCAGGGCAGCCGTGAAGCTTTCTTT; CDR3: CASRRQGSREAFF
V: TRBV6-5; D: NA; size: NA; J: TRBJ2-1; DNA: TGTGCCAGCATTCGAAACAATGAGCAGTTCTTC; CDR3: CASIRNNEQFF
V: TRBV27; D: TRBD1; size: NA; J: TRBJ2-4; DNA: TGTGCCAGCAGATGGACAGGGACCAAAAACATTCAGTACTTC; CDR3: CASRWTGTKNIQYF
V: TRBV29-1; D: TRBD2; size: NA; J: TRBJ2-7; DNA: TGCAGCGCCGGGGTAGCGGGCTCCTACGAGCAGTACTTC; CDR3: CSAGVAGSYEQYF
V: TRBV30; D: NA; size: NA; J: TRBJ2-7; DNA: TGTGCCTGGAGTGTAAGTCCAATCGATATGGAGCAGTACTTC; CDR3: CAWSVSPIDMEQYF
V: TRBV19; D: NA; size: NA; J: TRBJ1-3; DNA: TGTGCCAGTAGTATCCGGGGTGTTGGAAACACCATATATTTT; CDR3: CASSIRGVGNTIYF
V: TRBV29-1; D: NA; size: NA; J: TRBJ2-7; DNA: TGCAGCGCCCTAACAGGGCGTAACTCCTACGAGCAGTACTTC; CDR3: CSALTGRNSYEQYF
V: TRBV12-3/TRBV12-4; D: NA; size: NA; J: TRBJ2-3; DNA: TGTGCCAGCTCTCGCGGAAGCACAGATACGCAGTATTTT; CDR3: CASSRGSTDTQYF
V: TRBV10-1; D: NA; size: NA; J: TRBJ2-2; DNA: TGCGCCAGCAGTGAGGGCGGGGAGCTGTTTTTT; CDR3: CASSEGGELFF
V: TRBV5-1; D: NA; size: once; J: TRBJ2-1; DNA: TGCGCCAGCAGCTTAAACTACAATGAGCAGTTCTTC; CDR3: CASSLNYNEQFF